Below, 23 T cell receptor beta chains from the same sample are listed, as sequenced in a study of cytomegalovirus exposure and HLA in healthy donors. 13 Jbeta primers and 60 Vbeta primers were used for the PCR. The method was immunoSEQ multiplex PCR; TCRdb's version includes in-frame clones alone and lacks a portion of them. The sample has approximately 110,000 clones, 80% to 85% seen once. Specimen: PBMCs. These receptor sequences come from a woman in her 30s in good health and CMV-seronegative.

The genes are TRBV7-3 and TRBJ2-5, with 9 bases aligning to TRBD2. Near its end, the DNA agrees better with TRBJ2-7, so the J call may be wrong. The CDR3 loop spans 15 amino acids. Per the germline V gene, CDR1 is SGHTA and CDR2 is FQGTGA. Here the CDR3 reads CASSPRGSGSYEQYF. Written as DNA, the CDR3 is TGTGCCAGCAGCCCCCGGGGTAGCGGGAGTTACGAGCAGTACTTC.

J is TRBJ2-1 and V is TRBV7-9, with D possibly TRBD2 on 7 matching bases. The V end lost 5 bases, the J end lost 5 bases, and 19 bases lay between the germline ends. CDR1 and CDR2 (germline): SEHNR, FQNEAQ (reference sequence). The CDR3 is 16 amino acids. CDR3 loop: CASSPRRGPRNNEQFF. The CDR3, as DNA: TGTGCCAGCAGCCCCCGGCGGGGGCCCAGGAACAATGAGCAGTTCTTC.

This clone was observed once. The chain carries TRBV7-9 and TRBJ2-1; 8 bases align to TRBD1. J was trimmed by 7 bases and V by 6 bases; bases with no gene match: 11. CDR3 size: 15 residues. Germline CDR1 and CDR2: SEHNR and FQNEAQ (reference sequence). In nucleotides, the CDR3 is TGTGCCAGCAGGCAGCCAGGGGGCGCTAGGAATGAGCAGTTCTTC. Protein sequence: CASRQPGGARNEQFF.

The rearrangement links TRBV7-8 to TRBJ2-3; TRBD2 aligns across 7 bases. There are 17 residues in the CDR3. Per the germline V gene, CDR1 is SGHVS and CDR2 is FQNEAQ. The trim removed 2 bases at V and 3 bases at J, leaving 11 bases unmatched. CDR3 nucleotide sequence: TGTGCCAGCAGCTTACCCATTAGCGGGCCGGTGACAGATACGCAGTATTTT. It is translated as CASSLPISGPVTDTQYF.

V is TRBV11-1 and J is TRBJ2-7; weak D call: TRBD1 (5 bases). CDR3 length: 14 amino acids. Per germline, CDR1 SGHAT and CDR2 FQDESV (reference sequence). Trimming cost V 2 bases and J 3 bases, with 11 bases left between them. The CDR3 DNA sequence: TGTGCCAGCAGCTTACAGGGTATTCACTACGAGCAGTACTTC. Amino acids: CASSLQGIHYEQYF.

The chain is built from TRBV6-5 and TRBJ1-1, with D possibly TRBD1 on 6 matching bases. Germline loops: CDR1 MNHEY, CDR2 SVGAGI. The V end was cut by 6 bases, the J end by 1 base, with 9 bases between. The CDR3 extends over 13 amino acids. DNA of the CDR3: TGTGCCAGCAGGCCGGGACAGAACACTGAAGCTTTCTTT. Its protein is CASRPGQNTEAFF.

The chain recombines TRBV7-2 with TRBJ2-7, with D possibly being TRBD2 (5 bases). Looked up from germline, CDR1 is SGHTA and CDR2 is FQGNSA. Trimming removed 0 bases from V and 1 base from J, with 7 bases in between. The CDR3 runs to 14 residues. In nucleotides, the CDR3 is TGTGCCAGCAGCTTAGCCGGGATTTCCTACGAGCAGTACTTC. Translated: CASSLAGISYEQYF.

This clone occurred a few times. The chain employs TRBV2 and TRBJ1-2, with no clear D. The CDR3 covers 10 residues. The germline V gene encodes CDR1 SNHLY and CDR2 FYNNEI. V lost 7 bases, J lost 3 bases, and 3 bases lay in between. The CDR3, as DNA: TGTGCCAGCACTGACTATGGCTACACCTTC. Protein product: CASTDYGYTF.

The CDR3, as DNA: TGTGCCAGTAGTATCCACCCGGGACAGGGGTGGGGCAATCAGCCCCAGCATTTT. Translation gives CASSIHPGQGWGNQPQHF. The chain recombines TRBV19 with TRBJ1-5; 10 positions match TRBD1. The CDR3 is 18 amino acids. Germline CDR1 is LNHDA and CDR2 is SQIVND (reference sequence). Trimming at V came to 3 bases and at J to 2 bases, leaving 10 bases not matched to a gene.

The chain carries TRBV30 and TRBJ2-3; 7 bases align to TRBD2. From germline, CDR1 is GTSNPN and CDR2 SVGIG (reference sequence). The J segment lost 6 bases and the V segment lost 4 bases, leaving 16 bases of the junction unmatched. The CDR3 is 16 residues long. CDR3 nucleotides: TGTGCCTGGACTCTAGGTATTAGCGGGTCCGAGGATACGCAGTATTTT. Translating it yields CAWTLGISGSEDTQYF.

The gene calls are TRBV5-1 and TRBJ1-2, with 7 bases lining up with TRBD1. Germline V gene data show CDR1 as SGHRS and CDR2 as YFSETQ. V dropped 4 bases and J dropped 0; count of bases not matched to a gene: 12. This CDR3 region has 17 residues. The CDR3 DNA reads as TGCGCCAGCAGCCCCGGGACAGCAAACCGACCTAACTATGGCTACACCTTC. Translation gives CASSPGTANRPNYGYTF.

The chain is built from TRBV19 and TRBJ1-5; no clear D. The CDR3 totals 15 residues. The V end was cut by 4 bases, the J end by 4 bases, with 14 bases between. Germline CDR1 reads LNHDA; CDR2 reads SQIVND (reference sequence). In nucleotides, the CDR3 is TGTGCCAGTAGTACCGGCTCCCGGGGAAATCAGCCCCAGCATTTT. Translated, it gives CASSTGSRGNQPQHF.

The chain combines TRBV19 with TRBJ2-7; perhaps TRBD1 as D (6 bases). The germline gives CDR1 LNHDA, CDR2 SQIVND (reference sequence). The CDR3 runs 16 residues. The V gene lost 7 bases and the J gene lost 2 bases, with 21 bases spanning the gap. In nucleotides, the CDR3 is TGTGCCAGTACGCCAAAACTCAGGGGTTTAACCTACGAGCAGTACTTC. Translating gives CASTPKLRGLTYEQYF.

The chain employs TRBV19 and TRBJ1-6, with 8 bases fitting TRBD1. The CDR3 is made up of 15 amino acids. V trimming: 6 bases; J trimming: 10 bases; junction bases outside the gene matches: 11. Germline CDR1 reads LNHDA; CDR2 reads SQIVND (reference sequence). The CDR3 sequence is CASSPEGQGTSPLHF. The CDR3 nucleotides are TGTGCCAGTAGCCCAGAAGGACAGGGTACGTCACCCCTCCACTTT.

The gene calls are TRBV9 and TRBJ2-3; D is ambiguous. This CDR3 region has 13 residues. Trimming left V 6 bases short and J 4 bases short, with 12 bases between. The germline gives CDR1 SGDLS, CDR2 YYNGEE. CDR3 protein: CASTKFSADTQYF. CDR3 DNA: TGTGCCAGCACCAAGTTCAGTGCAGATACGCAGTATTTT.

CDR3 sequence: CAWSAGRLADSYEQYF. In DNA form, the CDR3 reads TGTGCCTGGAGCGCCGGGAGACTAGCGGACTCCTACGAGCAGTACTTC. V gene TRBV30 combines with J gene TRBJ2-7; 9 bases align to TRBD2. The CDR3 runs 16 residues. Germline CDR1 is GTSNPN and CDR2 is SVGIG (reference sequence). V was clipped by 3 bases and J by 0 bases; unmatched bases: 9.

This chain joins TRBV15 and TRBJ2-1; TRBD1 matches 12 bases. With V trimmed by 3 bases and J by 8 bases, 8 bases remained unmatched. Germline V gives CDR1 LNHNV, CDR2 YYDKDF (reference sequence). This CDR3 spans 16 amino acids. This CDR3 is CATSRLGTGGKDEQFF. The CDR3 nucleotides are TGTGCCACCAGCAGGCTAGGGACAGGGGGCAAGGATGAGCAGTTCTTC.

This sequence joins TRBV2 and TRBJ2-7, with 11 bases matching TRBD1. This CDR3 contains 15 residues. J lost 3 bases, V lost 10 bases, and 11 bases had no gene match. In germline, CDR1 is SNHLY, CDR2 FYNNEI. The CDR3 protein is CAITTPGQGVYEQYF. The DNA of the CDR3 is TGTGCCATCACCACCCCGGGACAGGGGGTCTACGAGCAGTACTTC. The full variable domain, its missing parts supplied by reference TRBV2 and TRBJ2-7, is EPEVTQTPSHQVTQMGQEVILRCVPISNHLYFYWYRQILGQKVEFLVSFYNNEISEKSEIFDDQFSVERPDGSNFTLKIRSTKLEDSAMYFCAITTPGQGVYEQYFGPGTRLTVT.

The chain combines TRBV19 with TRBJ1-5, with D unclear. Germline V gene data show CDR1 as LNHDA and CDR2 as SQIVND (reference sequence). V was trimmed by 5 bases and J by 10 bases, leaving 9 bases between them. The CDR3 is 11 residues long. CDR3: CASSSGTPQHF. For the CDR3, the DNA is TGTGCCAGTAGTTCAGGAACTCCCCAGCATTTT.

The V and J genes are TRBV5-4 and TRBJ1-2; perhaps TRBD1 as D (5 bases). This CDR3 region has 15 residues. With 0 bases removed from V and 5 bases from J, the gap between germline ends came to 14 bases. Germline assignment: CDR1 SGHNT and CDR2 YYREEE (reference sequence). CDR3: CASSLAPDRQYGYTF. CDR3 nucleotide sequence: TGTGCCAGCAGCTTGGCCCCCGACAGACAATATGGCTACACCTTC.

The rearrangement uses TRBV6-1 and TRBJ2-3, with no clear D. This CDR3 spans 13 amino acids. V was trimmed by 8 bases and J by 2 bases, leaving 11 bases between them. Per germline, CDR1 MNHNS and CDR2 SASEGT. Written as DNA, the CDR3 is TGTGCCAGCCGGGTGGCTCTCACAGATACGCAGTATTTT. Translating it yields CASRVALTDTQYF.

This clone has just a few counts. The gene calls are TRBV5-1 and TRBJ1-2; 7 positions match TRBD1. This CDR3 is 13 amino acids long. V gave up 3 bases and J gave up 7 bases; unmatched junction bases: 6. Germline V gene lookup returns CDR1 SGHRS and CDR2 YFSETQ. Here the CDR3 reads CASSSTGVGGYTF. For the CDR3, the DNA is TGCGCCAGCAGCTCAACAGGGGTGGGTGGCTACACCTTC.

The table lists this clone with a few counts. This sequence joins TRBV18 and TRBJ2-3, with TRBD2 identical over 12 bases. The CDR3 is 16 amino acids. Germline CDR1 is KGHSH and CDR2 is LQKENI. After removal of 3 bases from V and 5 bases from J, the junction contained 6 bases not matched to a gene. This CDR3 reads CASSPSLAGGKDTQYF. The CDR3 DNA sequence: TGTGCCAGCTCACCTTCGCTAGCGGGGGGGAAAGATACGCAGTATTTT.